Listed below are T cell receptor beta chains from one sample, sequenced in a study of blood T cells in healthy people across ages. One entry per CDR3 protein, called by TCRdb with MiXCR from the 5' RACE reads. Of about 1.6 million distinct CDR3 sequences detected, about 31% appear once; the ten largest clones hold over 9%. Sequencing was carried out using blood. All receptors derive from a woman aged 25 to 45 in good health. Both conserved end residues are part of each CDR3. Each record gives: J gene, clone size, CDR3 length, V gene, D gene, CDR3 DNA, CDR3 protein. The D gene is left open where the match is weak. The listing skips clone size in some rows; elsewhere it reads once, few, many or a size class.

TRBJ2-5 | - | 12 | TRBV20-1 | - | TGCAGTTCCCGGGGGATCTTAGAGACCCAGTACTTC | CSSRGILETQYF
TRBJ2-1 | few | 14 | TRBV3-1 | - | TGTGCCAGCAGCCAAGAATCCAGGGACAATGAGCAGTTCTTC | CASSQESRDNEQFF
TRBJ2-7 | - | 14 | TRBV2 | - | TGTGCCAGCAGTGTACAGGTGGTGGGCTACGAGCAGTACTTC | CASSVQVVGYEQYF
TRBJ2-3 | few | 17 | TRBV7-9 | TRBD2 | TGTGCCAGCAGCCCTACTAGCGGGAGGGCCAGCACAGATACGCAGTATTTT | CASSPTSGRASTDTQYF
TRBJ2-1 | - | 14 | TRBV5-1 | - | TGCGCCAGCAGCTCGGAGAGCTCCTACAATGAGCAGTTCTTC | CASSSESSYNEQFF
TRBJ2-1 | - | 17 | TRBV29-1 | TRBD2 | TGCAGCGTTGAGGTCCCGGGACTAGCGGGAGTTCTCGATGAGCAGTTCTTC | CSVEVPGLAGVLDEQFF
TRBJ2-3 | few | 14 | TRBV20-1 | TRBD2 | TGCAGTGCCAGCGGGAGGCTATTCGCTCATACGCAGTATTTT | CSASGRLFAHTQYF
TRBJ2-1 | - | 16 | TRBV6-2/TRBV6-3 | - | TGTGCCAGCAGCCTCCATGCGGGCTACCGCTACAATGAGCAGTTCTTC | CASSLHAGYRYNEQFF
TRBJ2-1 | - | 11 | TRBV7-2 | - | TGTGCCAGCAGCTCAGGGGTTGGGCAGTTCTTC | CASSSGVGQFF
TRBJ2-3 | few | 17 | TRBV28 | TRBD2 | TGTGCCAGCAGCACCCGACTAGCGGGAGGGGGGGCAGATACGCAGTATTTT | CASSTRLAGGGADTQYF
TRBJ1-2 | - | 13 | TRBV4-1 | - | TGCGCCAGCAGCCAAGAGCAGGGACATGGCTACACCTTC | CASSQEQGHGYTF
TRBJ1-4 | few | 13 | TRBV3-1 | - | TGTGCCAGCAGCCCAGCTGGAGGGGAAAAACTGTTTTTT | CASSPAGGEKLFF
TRBJ2-3 | few | 16 | TRBV24-1 | TRBD1 | TGTGCCACCAGTGATGCGACAGGGGGCTTCACAGATACGCAGTATTTT | CATSDATGGFTDTQYF
TRBJ1-6 | - | 15 | TRBV27 | - | TGTGCCAGCAGTCCATACGGGACGGAGCGTTTTCCCCTCCACTTT | CASSPYGTERFPLHF
TRBJ2-7 | - | 11 | TRBV12-3/TRBV12-4 | - | TGTGCCAGCAGTTTGGGCGGGACAAAGTACTTC | CASSLGGTKYF
TRBJ1-5 | few | 13 | TRBV27 | - | TGTGCCAGCAGTTTATCCGGTCCAAGGCCCCAGCATTTT | CASSLSGPRPQHF
TRBJ2-1 | - | 15 | TRBV5-1 | - | TGCGCCAGCACGCCTGGACCATCCCGAGGGAATGAGCAGTTCTTC | CASTPGPSRGNEQFF
TRBJ2-6 | few | 17 | TRBV11-2 | - | TGTGCCAGCAGCTTAGATGGTTGGGGGTCTGGGGCCAACGTCCTGACTTTC | CASSLDGWGSGANVLTF
TRBJ2-3 | - | 13 | TRBV7-3 | - | TGTGCCAGCAGCCGCCTAAACACAGATACGCAGTATTTT | CASSRLNTDTQYF
TRBJ2-3 | - | 15 | TRBV6-4 | TRBD2 | TGTGCCAGCAGTGAGAGCGGGGGGGCATCAGATACGCAGTATTTT | CASSESGGASDTQYF
TRBJ1-5 | - | 16 | TRBV4-1 | - | TGCGCCAGCAGCCAGTTGTGGATAGGGGGCAATCAGCCCCAGCATTTT | CASSQLWIGGNQPQHF
TRBJ2-5 | many | 15 | TRBV29-1 | - | TGCAGCGCGATATCCTGGGACTGGGAGGTAGAGACCCAGTACTTC | CSAISWDWEVETQYF
TRBJ2-5 | - | 15 | TRBV5-1 | TRBD1 | TGCGCCAGCGGCGGCCGGACAGGGGCAGGGGAGACCCAGTACTTC | CASGGRTGAGETQYF
TRBJ1-6 | - | 17 | TRBV3-1 | TRBD1 | TGTGCCAGCAGCCACACCGGGACAGCAAAGTATAATTCACCCCTCCACTTT | CASSHTGTAKYNSPLHF
TRBJ1-5 | few | 15 | TRBV30 | - | TGTGCCTGGAGTGAAAAACCCGGACCTAATCAGCCCCAGCATTTT | CAWSEKPGPNQPQHF
TRBJ2-5 | - | 17 | TRBV7-3 | - | TGTGCCTGCAGCTCCTACCCCAAGGGGGCCCGGGGGGAGACCCAGTACTTC | CACSSYPKGARGETQYF
TRBJ2-5 | - | 15 | TRBV10-3 | - | TGTGCCATCAGTGAGTGGGGGGGACAGACGGAGACCCAGTACTTC | CAISEWGGQTETQYF
TRBJ2-5 | - | 14 | TRBV7-2 | TRBD2 | TGTGCCAGCAGCTTAGAGCGGGGGCCCGAGACCCAGTACTTC | CASSLERGPETQYF
TRBJ1-5 | few | 15 | TRBV9 | TRBD1 | TGTGCCAGCAGCTCCGGGACAGGGGTTGGTCAGCCCCAGCATTTT | CASSSGTGVGQPQHF
TRBJ2-1 | many | 15 | TRBV5-1 | - | TGTGCCAGCAGCCCGCCGGGGGGCCCCTACAATGAGCAGTTCTTC | CASSPPGGPYNEQFF
TRBJ2-1 | few | 18 | TRBV13 | - | TGTGCCAGCAGCTTAGGAGTAATAGTGGGGGAAGAATACAATGAGCAGTTCTTC | CASSLGVIVGEEYNEQFF
TRBJ1-5 | - | 16 | TRBV20-1 | TRBD1 | TGCAGTGCTAGAAGTGGGACAGCCGACCATCTCCTATCCCAGCATTTT | CSARSGTADHLLSQHF
TRBJ2-1 | - | 17 | TRBV7-9 | - | TGTGCCGGCAGCTTACTGGTATCGGATACCCCCTACAATGAGCAGTTCTTC | CAGSLLVSDTPYNEQFF
TRBJ2-1 | many | 12 | TRBV7-9 | - | TGTGCCAGCAGCGGGGGGCCCAATGAGCAGTTCTTC | CASSGGPNEQFF
TRBJ2-5 | many | 16 | TRBV7-2 | TRBD1 | TGTGCCAGCAGCTCCCGGGACAGGGGGCCGTGGGAGACCCAGTACTTC | CASSSRDRGPWETQYF
TRBJ1-6 | few | 14 | TRBV7-9 | - | TGTGCCAGCAGCCCCTCAGGGGATAACTCACCCCTCCACTTT | CASSPSGDNSPLHF
TRBJ1-4 | few | 15 | TRBV5-1 | - | TGCGCCAGCAGCTTGGCTGGGGGGTCGAATGAAAAACTGTTTTTT | CASSLAGGSNEKLFF
TRBJ2-7 | many | 14 | TRBV7-9 | - | TGTGCCAGCAGCTTAGTAGGGACACCCTACGAGCAGTACTTC | CASSLVGTPYEQYF
TRBJ2-1 | few | 15 | TRBV12-3/TRBV12-4 | TRBD2 | TGTGCCAGCAGTTTGACTAGCGGGAGAGTAAATGAGCAGTTCTTC | CASSLTSGRVNEQFF
TRBJ2-1 | few | 20 | TRBV6-2/TRBV6-3 | TRBD2 | TGTGCCAGCAGTTACCGTCTAGCGGGGGGGACTAAAAGCTCCTACAATGAGCAGTTCTTC | CASSYRLAGGTKSSYNEQFF
TRBJ2-1 | - | 17 | TRBV6-1 | - | TGTGCCAGCAGTGAAGACGGACCAACCTCAGAAGGCAATGAGCAGTTCTTC | CASSEDGPTSEGNEQFF
TRBJ2-3 | many | 13 | TRBV29-1 | - | TGCAGCGTTGTGGGGACTTACACAGATACGCAGTATTTT | CSVVGTYTDTQYF
TRBJ1-1 | - | 15 | TRBV12-3/TRBV12-4 | - | TGTGCCAGCAGTTTCGTAGTGGGGTTGAACACTGAAGCTTTCTTT | CASSFVVGLNTEAFF
TRBJ2-1 | - | 15 | TRBV27 | - | TGTGCCAGCAGCCCCGGGACCACCCTATACAATGAGCAGTTCTTC | CASSPGTTLYNEQFF
TRBJ2-7 | many | 14 | TRBV29-1 | TRBD1 | TGCAGCGTCCGCACAGGGGTTCACTCCTACGAGCAGTACTTC | CSVRTGVHSYEQYF